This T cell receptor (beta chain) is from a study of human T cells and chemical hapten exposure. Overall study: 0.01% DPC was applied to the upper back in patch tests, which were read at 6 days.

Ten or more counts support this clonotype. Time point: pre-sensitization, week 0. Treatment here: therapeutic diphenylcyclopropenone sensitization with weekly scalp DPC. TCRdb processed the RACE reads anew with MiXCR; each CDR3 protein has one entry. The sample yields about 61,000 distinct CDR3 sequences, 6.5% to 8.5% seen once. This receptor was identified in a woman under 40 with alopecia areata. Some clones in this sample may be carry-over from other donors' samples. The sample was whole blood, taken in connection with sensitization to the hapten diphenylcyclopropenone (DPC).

CDR3 sequence: CASSPQVNQETQYF. The CDR3 bases are TGTGCCAGCAGCCCACAGGTAAACCAAGAGACCCAGTACTTC. V is TRBV9 and J is TRBJ2-5; D is possibly TRBD1 (5 bases). Germline V CDR1 and CDR2: SGDLS, YYNGEE. The CDR3 extends over 14 amino acids. V shed 4 bases and J shed 0 bases, with 10 bases lying between them.